This T cell receptor (beta chain) is from a study of technical replicates of blood from several donors. CDR3 size: 16 residues. The ends lost 5 bases at V and 3 bases at J; junction bases unmatched: 10. The germline gives CDR1 SEHNR, CDR2 FQNEAQ (reference sequence). Assay used: immunoSEQ multiplex PCR; TCRdb lists only in-frame clones, some missing. Among around 50,000 clones listed, roughly 90% were seen once. The receptor was isolated from a human donor in good health. Some clones in this sample may be carry-over from other donors' samples. The specimen sequenced was PBMCs. V is TRBV7-9 and J is TRBJ1-5; 7 nucleotides line up with TRBD1. DNA for the CDR3: TGTGCCAGCAGCCCTCTAGACAGGGCCTTCAATCAGCCCCAGCATTTT. It encodes CASSPLDRAFNQPQHF.